The next 21 T cell receptor beta chains were all read from a single sample in a study of blood T cell repertoires in COVID-19 (TCRdb year 2020). The library was obtained by the immunoSEQ multiplex PCR assay. TCRdb holds this immuneACCESS table with in-frame rearrangements only. Some clones are missing; in checked studies, unresolved V genes explain under half, and the rest has no known cause. This sample comprises 200,000 to 250,000 clones, approximately 80% of them detected only once. The top ten hold about 8% of the sample. Sample: peripheral blood. The receptors were sampled from a woman in her forties or fifties with acute or convalescent COVID-19.

The CDR3 DNA is TGTGCCAGCAGTTACTCGGGAGACAGGGGAGACTACGAGCAGTACTTC. Amino acid sequence: CASSYSGDRGDYEQYF. The chain recombines TRBV6-6 with TRBJ2-7; TRBD1 matches 8 bases. V shed 0 bases and J 3 bases; nucleotides not matched to a gene: 7. CDR1 and CDR2 from the germline V gene are MNHNY and SVGAGI (reference sequence). The CDR3 has 16 residues.

This chain links TRBV5-6 with TRBJ1-2; D is possibly TRBD1 (6 bases). Germline V lookup: CDR1 SGHDT, CDR2 YYEEEE. Trimming shortened V by 4 bases and J by 8 bases, and 15 bases separated the two germline ends. The CDR3 runs to 13 residues. CDR3 bases: TGTGCCAGCAGCCTGGGGGGCGCGAGGGGCTACACCTTC. Its protein is CASSLGGARGYTF. Variable domain in full (rest from reference TRBV5-6 and TRBJ1-2): DAGVTQSPTHLIKTRGQQVTLRCSPKSGHDTVSWYQQALGQGPQFIFQYYEEEERQRGNFPDRFSGHQFPNYSSELNVNALLLGDSALYLCASSLGGARGYTFGSGTRLTVV.

The chain recombines TRBV21-1 with TRBJ2-5; the table's D call of TRBD2 was not tested on the DNA. TRBV21-1 is tagged as a pseudogene. The CDR3 contains 19 residues. CDR3 coding DNA: TGTGCCAGCAGCAAAGGAGGCCGGGACTACCCTTTATACCAAGAGACCCAGTACTTC. It encodes CASSKGGRDYPLYQETQYF.

V usage is TRBV6-5 and J usage is TRBJ1-4; D not certain. The V gene lost 7 bases and the J gene lost 0 bases, with 9 bases spanning the gap. Per the germline V gene, CDR1 is MNHEY and CDR2 is SVGAGI. The CDR3 is made up of 14 amino acids. CDR3 DNA sequence: TGTGCCAGCACTAGAAGCCCAACTAATGAAAAACTGTTTTTT. Translation gives CASTRSPTNEKLFF.

The chain links TRBV3-1 (or the pseudogene TRBV3-2) to TRBJ2-7; weak D call: TRBD2 (6 bases). The CDR3 consists of 12 residues. Trimming took 4 bases from V and 6 from J, leaving 10 bases between them. Germline V gives CDR1 LGHDT, CDR2 YNNKEL (reference sequence). CDR3 DNA sequence: TGTGCCAGCAGCCCGCGGGGCGGCGAGCAGTACTTC. Its translation is CASSPRGGEQYF.

The chain couples TRBV30 to TRBJ1-6; possible D gene TRBD1, 5 bases. The CDR3 contains 13 residues. V was trimmed by 8 bases and J by 1 base, leaving 9 bases between them. Germline V gene lookup returns CDR1 GTSNPN and CDR2 SVGIG (reference sequence). The CDR3 loop reads CAGQSSYNSPLHF. The DNA of the CDR3 is TGTGCCGGACAAAGTTCCTATAATTCACCCCTCCACTTT.

The chain links TRBV27 to TRBJ1-4; a weak D match, TRBD1 (6 bases). Germline-derived CDR1 and CDR2 are MNHEY and SMNVEV (reference sequence). Trimming took off 5 bases at V and 6 bases at J, with 16 bases between the two ends. CDR3 length equals 15 residues. CDR3 sequence: CASSPIAGADEKLFF. CDR3 bases: TGTGCCAGCAGTCCGATCGCAGGGGCGGATGAAAAACTGTTTTTT. The whole variable domain, remainder taken from reference TRBV27 and TRBJ1-4, is EAQVTQNPRYLITVTGKKLTVTCSQNMNHEYMSWYRQDPGLGLRQIYYSMNVEVTDKGDVPEGYKVSRKEKRNFPLILESPSPNQTSLYFCASSPIAGADEKLFFGSGTQLSVL.

V gene TRBV5-1 combines with J gene TRBJ1-1; D is perhaps TRBD1 (5 bases). The CDR3 sequence is 14 residues long. V was clipped by 4 bases and J by 1 base, with 11 bases between them. In germline, CDR1 is SGHRS, CDR2 YFSETQ. CDR3 nucleotides: TGCGCCAGCAGCCCCCCCAGGGCGAACACTGAAGCTTTCTTT. Amino acid sequence: CASSPPRANTEAFF.

The V call is TRBV29-1, the J call TRBJ2-7; D is possibly TRBD2 (6 bases). V lost 2 bases, J lost 7 bases, and 15 bases lay in between. CDR1 is SQVTM and CDR2 is ANQGSEA in the germline V gene. The CDR3 has 13 residues. Here the CDR3 reads CSVEFSEGTEQYF. CDR3 sequence (DNA): TGCAGCGTTGAATTCTCTGAGGGGACTGAGCAGTACTTC.

This clone has only one observation. This sequence joins TRBV3-1 (or the pseudogene TRBV3-2) and TRBJ2-3, with D perhaps TRBD1 (6 bases). This CDR3 has 12 amino acids. Looked up from germline, CDR1 is LGHDT and CDR2 is YNNKEL (reference sequence). The V gene lost 4 bases and the J gene lost 5 bases, with 7 bases spanning the gap. The CDR3 sequence: CASSRRGDTQYF. CDR3 nucleotide sequence: TGTGCCAGCAGCCGCAGGGGAGATACGCAGTATTTT.

The chain uses TRBV10-3 and TRBJ1-2; no reliable D call. Germline CDR1 ENHRY, CDR2 SYGVKD. The CDR3 is 12 amino acids. V was shortened by 0 bases and J by 8 bases, with 7 bases between the two germline ends. The CDR3 spells CAISESLEGYTF. The CDR3 region has the DNA TGTGCCATCAGTGAGTCACTCGAGGGCTACACCTTC.

The rearrangement joins TRBV28 to TRBJ2-2; 8 bases are shared with TRBD1. Germline lookup yields CDR1 MDHEN and CDR2 SYDVKM. J was trimmed by 4 bases and V by 7 bases; bases with no gene match: 11. The CDR3 has 16 residues. CDR3 nucleotides: TGTGCCAGCACTCCCTGGGGACAGGCGGGCACCGGGGAGCTGTTTTTT. It translates to CASTPWGQAGTGELFF.

This clone has only one observation. Distinct nucleotide sequences in the sample also encode this CDR3. This chain links TRBV29-1 with TRBJ2-2, with 11 bases identical to TRBD2. V was pared by 6 bases and J by 2 bases, with 2 bases of the junction left unmatched. Per the germline V gene, CDR1 is SQVTM and CDR2 is ANQGSEA. The CDR3 length is 14 residues. CDR3 sequence: CSVGLAANTGELFF. Written as DNA, the CDR3 is TGCAGCGTGGGACTAGCGGCTAACACCGGGGAGCTGTTTTTT.

The chain combines TRBV5-5 with TRBJ2-2, with TRBD2 matching over 8 bases. CDR1 SGHKS and CDR2 YYEKEE come from the germline V gene (reference sequence). V lost 4 bases, J lost 1 base, and 9 bases stayed unmatched. This CDR3 spans 17 amino acids. CDR3 residues: CASSVDPRGVNTGELFF. Here the CDR3 DNA reads TGTGCCAGCAGCGTAGATCCGCGGGGGGTGAACACCGGGGAGCTGTTTTTT.

The gene calls are TRBV5-1 and TRBJ2-3; the D gene is possibly TRBD1 (7 bases). Trimming stripped 7 bases from V and 2 bases from J, with 14 bases between. Germline CDR1 SGHRS, CDR2 YFSETQ. This CDR3 is built from 14 residues. The CDR3 nucleotides read TGCGCCAGCGCCACAGGGGAGGTCACAGATACGCAGTATTTT. It specifies CASATGEVTDTQYF.

The chain joins TRBV7-2 to TRBJ2-3; 12 positions match TRBD2. The trim removed 5 bases at V and 4 bases at J, leaving 4 bases unmatched. The CDR3 extends over 15 amino acids. Germline values: CDR1 SGHTA, CDR2 FQGNSA. The CDR3 bases are TGTGCCAGCAGCACTAGCGGGGGGAGAGCAGATACGCAGTATTTT. It encodes CASSTSGGRADTQYF.

The chain has TRBV28 and TRBJ1-2, with D hard to call. The CDR3 contains 14 residues. CDR1 is MDHEN and CDR2 is SYDVKM in the germline V gene. V was clipped by 8 bases and J by 6 bases, with 19 bases between them. CDR3 amino acids: CASVRGGRRDGYTF. CDR3 bases: TGTGCCAGCGTGCGAGGCGGGCGTCGGGATGGCTACACCTTC.

The chain is built from TRBV20-1 and TRBJ2-1; D is unresolved. This CDR3 has 11 amino acids. With 3 bases removed from V and 7 bases from J, the gap between germline ends came to 7 bases. Germline loops: CDR1 DFQATT, CDR2 SNEGSKA (reference sequence). The CDR3 DNA is TGCAGTGCTAGTTTCCGTAATGAGCAGTTCTTC. Its protein is CSASFRNEQFF.

This clone appeared a few times. In DNA form, the CDR3 reads TGTGCCAGTAGTATAGGACAGATGAACACTGAAGCTTTCTTT. This codes for CASSIGQMNTEAFF. The chain uses TRBV19 and TRBJ1-1, with a tentative D call TRBD1 (5 bases). From germline, CDR1 is LNHDA and CDR2 SQIVND (reference sequence). The V gene lost 1 base and the J gene lost 0 bases, with 6 bases spanning the gap. The CDR3 is made up of 14 amino acids.

This rearrangement joins TRBV28 to TRBJ1-4, with D uncertain. Germline V gives CDR1 MDHEN, CDR2 SYDVKM. V was trimmed by 7 bases and J by 7 bases, leaving 16 bases between them. The CDR3 extends over 14 amino acids. The CDR3 DNA sequence: TGTGCCAGCATTGACTATGGAGCGAGTGAAAAACTGTTTTTT. Encoded protein: CASIDYGASEKLFF.

The chain links TRBV12-3 or TRBV12-4 to TRBJ2-6, with D maybe TRBD2 (6 bases). The CDR3 consists of 12 residues. Trimming cost V 10 bases and J 4 bases, with 8 bases left between them. The CDR3 nucleotides are TGTGCCACCCGGGGGGGGGCCAACGTCCTGACTTTC. Its translation: CATRGGANVLTF.